The 19 T cell receptor beta chains given below trace back to one sample, sequenced in a study of cytomegalovirus exposure and HLA in healthy donors. A multiplex PCR was run with 60 Vbeta primers and 13 Jbeta primers. Assay: immunoSEQ multiplex PCR; the TCRdb copy retains only in-frame clones and omits some. The sample includes 150,000 to 200,000 clones, about 80% of them seen just once. The specimen sequenced was PBMCs. These TCRs come from a woman in her thirties or forties in good health and CMV-seronegative.

This clone was found once. The chain is built from TRBV6-1 and TRBJ2-7; 10 nucleotides align to TRBD1. Per germline, CDR1 MNHNS and CDR2 SASEGT. This CDR3 is built from 18 residues. Trimming removed 2 bases from V and 1 base from J; junction bases left unmatched: 11. DNA for the CDR3: TGTGCCAGCAGTGAAAAACTACCGGGACAGGGGTCTTCCTACGAGCAGTACTTC. This gives the protein CASSEKLPGQGSSYEQYF.

Notes on this clone: The junction differs from germline at one of its ends, possibly a read error. The V gene is TRBV10-3, the J gene TRBJ2-7; a possible D gene is TRBD1 (6 bases). The CDR3 extends over 14 amino acids. Germline CDR1 and CDR2: ENHRY and SYGVKD. Here the CDR3 reads CGISESGTLGEQYF. CDR3 coding DNA: TGTGGCATCAGTGAGTCCGGGACACTAGGCGAGCAGTACTTC.

The V call is TRBV5-1, the J call TRBJ2-5; 7 nucleotides align to TRBD1. Per germline, CDR1 SGHRS and CDR2 YFSETQ. There are 18 residues in the CDR3. V dropped 0 bases and J dropped 4; count of bases not matched to a gene: 15. This CDR3 reads CASSLGSYRGQRGETQYF. The DNA of the CDR3 is TGCGCCAGCAGCTTGGGGAGTTACAGGGGACAACGAGGAGAGACCCAGTACTTC.

This clone has a handful of counts. The chain joins TRBV7-3 to TRBJ2-7; a possible D gene is TRBD2 (7 bases). Germline V CDR1 and CDR2: SGHTA, FQGTGA. V gave up 2 bases and J gave up 4 bases, with 12 bases separating them. The CDR3 has 14 amino acids. As DNA, the CDR3 is TGTGCCAGCAGCTTACAGGGAGGGGGGTACGAGCAGTACTTC. This sequence encodes CASSLQGGGYEQYF.

The chain links TRBV7-2 to TRBJ2-3; D unresolved. CDR1 is SGHTA, CDR2 FQGNSA, per germline. The CDR3 covers 12 residues. Trimming took 5 bases from V and 1 from J, leaving 4 bases between them. The CDR3 sequence is CASSRRTDTQYF. The DNA for the CDR3 is TGTGCCAGCAGCCGTCGCACAGATACGCAGTATTTT. Full variable domain (remainder filled in from reference TRBV7-2 and TRBJ2-3): GAGVSQSPSNKVTEKGKDVELRCDPISGHTALYWYRQSLGQGLEFLIYFQGNSAPDKSGLPSDRFSAERTGGSVSTLTIQRTQQEDSAVYLCASSRRTDTQYFGPGTRLTVL.

The J gene is TRBJ2-3, the V gene TRBV9, with a weak D call TRBD2 (6 bases). The CDR3 extends over 15 amino acids. Germline V CDR1 and CDR2: SGDLS, YYNGEE. V was shortened by 4 bases and J by 6 bases, with 18 bases between the two germline ends. In nucleotides, the CDR3 is TGTGCCAGCAGCTCCCGGGATAGCGGATCGGATACGCAGTATTTT. Its protein is CASSSRDSGSDTQYF.

The chain couples TRBV28 to TRBJ1-2, with 7 bases that match TRBD1. V lost 3 bases and J lost 7; bases outside the gene matches: 2. The CDR3 has 12 residues. CDR1 MDHEN and CDR2 SYDVKM come from the germline V gene. The CDR3 sequence is CASSFGTAGYTF. For the CDR3, the DNA is TGTGCCAGCAGTTTCGGGACAGCTGGCTACACCTTC.

The CDR3 region is CASSLGLAGGEETQYF. CDR3 nucleotide sequence: TGCGCCAGCAGCTTGGGGCTAGCGGGAGGAGAAGAGACCCAGTACTTC. This rearrangement joins TRBV5-1 to TRBJ2-5, with 11 bases matching TRBD2. The J segment lost 3 bases and the V segment lost 0 bases, leaving 4 bases of the junction unmatched. Per the germline V gene, CDR1 is SGHRS and CDR2 is YFSETQ. CDR3 size: 16 residues.

The chain employs TRBV4-3 and TRBJ2-5; 9 nucleotides line up with TRBD1. V dropped 1 base and J dropped 3; count of bases not matched to a gene: 9. This CDR3 region has 17 residues. The germline gives CDR1 LGHNA, CDR2 YSLEER. Here the CDR3 reads CASSQVLTGGDKETQYF. For the CDR3, the DNA is TGCGCCAGCAGCCAAGTTTTGACAGGGGGTGATAAAGAGACCCAGTACTTC.

This chain connects TRBV5-1 to TRBJ2-5; a possible D gene is TRBD2 (7 bases). With 4 bases removed from V and 5 bases from J, the gap between germline ends came to 18 bases. The CDR3 consists of 15 residues. Germline V CDR1 and CDR2: SGHRS, YFSETQ. The DNA for the CDR3 is TGCGCCAGCAGCCCGCCTATCGGGGGGCGTGAGACCCAGTACTTC. It is translated as CASSPPIGGRETQYF.

V usage is TRBV15 and J usage is TRBJ1-2; perhaps TRBD1 as D (5 bases). V was cut by 1 base and J by 8 bases, with 20 bases left in between. Germline V gives CDR1 LNHNV, CDR2 YYDKDF (reference sequence). CDR3 length equals 16 residues. The CDR3 sequence is CATSRVSFGAGGGYTF. DNA of the CDR3: TGTGCCACCAGCAGAGTATCTTTTGGGGCCGGTGGAGGCTACACCTTC. Together with reference TRBV15 and TRBJ1-2, the CDR3 gives the full variable domain: DAMVIQNPRYQVTQFGKPVTLSCSQTLNHNVMYWYQQKSSQAPKLLFHYYDKDFNNEADTPDNFQSRRPNTSFCFLDIRSPGLGDTAMYLCATSRVSFGAGGGYTFGSGTRLTVV.

The CDR3 protein is CASSLVVRNGQGQYF. The CDR3 DNA is TGTGCCAGCAGCTTAGTCGTTAGGAACGGCCAGGGGCAGTACTTC. The V call is TRBV7-2, the J call TRBJ2-7; TRBD1 might be the D (5 bases). This CDR3 region has 15 residues. With 1 base removed from V and 9 bases from J, the gap between germline ends came to 19 bases. Germline values: CDR1 SGHTA, CDR2 FQGNSA. The full variable domain, in which reference TRBV7-2 and TRBJ2-7 provide the parts outside the CDR3, is GAGVSQSPSNKVTEKGKDVELRCDPISGHTALYWYRQSLGQGLEFLIYFQGNSAPDKSGLPSDRFSAERTGGSVSTLTIQRTQQEDSAVYLCASSLVVRNGQGQYFGPGTRLTVT.

Points on this clone: The junction departs from the called germline gene at one end, perhaps through a read error. Other DNA variants within this sample encode the same CDR3. The J gene is TRBJ2-1, the V gene TRBV11-1, with TRBD2 matching over 12 bases. The CDR3 covers 16 residues. Germline V gene data show CDR1 as SGHAT and CDR2 as FQDESV (reference sequence). As DNA, the CDR3 is TGCGCCAGCAGCTACGGACTAGCGGGAACCTACAATGAGCAGTTCTTC. Its protein is CASSYGLAGTYNEQFF.

V is TRBV2 and J is TRBJ1-5; D uncertain. Between the trimmed V and J ends, which lost 4 bases and 6 bases, there was a span of 16 bases. The CDR3 length is 15 residues. Per germline, CDR1 SNHLY and CDR2 FYNNEI. CDR3 coding DNA: TGTGCCAGCAGTGTGCTGATTACAGATCTTCAGCCCCAGCATTTT. Amino acids: CASSVLITDLQPQHF.

The CDR3 DNA is TGTGCCAGTAGCGGGGGGTCAGGCACAGATACGCAGTATTTT. Translated, it gives CASSGGSGTDTQYF. V gene TRBV19 combines with J gene TRBJ2-3; 7 positions agree with TRBD2. The trim removed 6 bases at V and 1 base at J, leaving 4 bases unmatched. Germline V gene lookup returns CDR1 LNHDA and CDR2 SQIVND (reference sequence). CDR3 length equals 14 residues.

This chain uses TRBV27 with TRBJ1-2, with 10 bases identical to TRBD1. CDR1 and CDR2 (germline): MNHEY, SMNVEV (reference sequence). V dropped 5 bases and J dropped 2; count of bases not matched to a gene: 8. The CDR3 covers 16 residues. The CDR3 region has the DNA TGTGCCAGCAGTCCTCGACAGGGGGCGCCGAACTATGGCTACACCTTC. Translation: CASSPRQGAPNYGYTF.

The genes are TRBV28 and TRBJ2-7; TRBD1 matches at 8 bases. CDR1 is MDHEN, CDR2 SYDVKM, per germline. J was trimmed by 7 bases and V by 6 bases; bases with no gene match: 11. The CDR3 sequence is 14 residues long. This CDR3 reads CASSLHRQGREQYF. The CDR3 DNA sequence: TGTGCCAGCAGCCTCCACCGACAGGGGAGGGAGCAGTACTTC.

This sequence joins TRBV2 and TRBJ2-2; 7 bases agree with TRBD1. The V and J ends lost 7 bases and 2 bases, in that order; junction bases with no gene match: 4. The CDR3 is 14 amino acids. Per the germline V gene, CDR1 is SNHLY and CDR2 is FYNNEI. Written as DNA, the CDR3 is TGTGCCAGCAATTGGGACAGTAACACCGGGGAGCTGTTTTTT. It is translated as CASNWDSNTGELFF.

This chain links TRBV10-2 with TRBJ2-7; D not resolved. CDR1 and CDR2 from the germline V gene are WSHSY and SAAADI. Trimming took off 2 bases at V and 5 bases at J, with 13 bases between the two ends. The CDR3 covers 14 residues. The CDR3 DNA reads as TGCGCCAGCAGTGAGCCGCCGAATCGGGACGAGCAGTACTTC. It specifies CASSEPPNRDEQYF.